This T cell receptor beta chain was documented in a study of T cells in Graves' hyperthyroidism and ophthalmopathy. This clonotype appeared many times. The antigen is undetermined. Study-level points and caveats: The majority of expanded thyroid clonotypes above 0.001 also appeared in blood.

The study enrolled patients aged 18 to 65 with newly diagnosed hyperthyroidism of under 2 months' duration. On the basis of clinical symptoms, serum thyroxine and TRAb, thyroid ultrasound and orbital computed tomography, diagnoses were made. PBMCs were derived from more than 8 ml fresh peripheral blood. Using RNA transcripts as the source, TCR beta CDR3 regions were amplified. The HTBI primer set drove a first-round RT-PCR of the TCR CDR3. MiXCR was run by TCRdb on the multiplex PCR reads, yielding one entry per CDR3 protein. Among around 600,000 distinct CDR3 sequences, 15% to 18% were seen once, and the ten largest hold about 7%. CDR3 size: 16 residues. V was pared by 2 bases and J by 1 base, with 14 bases between. The germline V gene encodes CDR1 MDHEN and CDR2 SYDVKM.

The rearrangement uses TRBV28 and TRBJ1-2; no definite D call. This receptor was taken from a woman aged 25 to 39 with Graves' hyperthyroidism. Sequencing was done on a sample of blood. The CDR3 loop is CASSLAPPYLNYGYTF. CDR3 bases: TGTGCCAGCAGTTTAGCCCCCCCTTACCTTAACTATGGCTACACCTTC.